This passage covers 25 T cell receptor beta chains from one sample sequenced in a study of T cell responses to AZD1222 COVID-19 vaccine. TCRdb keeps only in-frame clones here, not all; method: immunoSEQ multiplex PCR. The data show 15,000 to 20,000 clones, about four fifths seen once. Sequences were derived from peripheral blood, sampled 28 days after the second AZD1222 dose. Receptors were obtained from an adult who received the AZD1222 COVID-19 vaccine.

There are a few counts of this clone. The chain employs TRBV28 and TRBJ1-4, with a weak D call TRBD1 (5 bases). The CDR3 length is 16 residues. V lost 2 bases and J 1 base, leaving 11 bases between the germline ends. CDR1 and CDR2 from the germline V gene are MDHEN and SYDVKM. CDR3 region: CASSLSGTGTNEKLFF. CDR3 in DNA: TGTGCCAGCAGTTTAAGTGGGACGGGAACTAATGAAAAACTGTTTTTT.

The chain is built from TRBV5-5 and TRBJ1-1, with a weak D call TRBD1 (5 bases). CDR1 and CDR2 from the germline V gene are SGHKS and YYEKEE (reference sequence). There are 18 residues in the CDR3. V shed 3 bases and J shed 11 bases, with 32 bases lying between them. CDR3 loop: CASSSPSGTVVGFTWAFF. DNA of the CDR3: TGTGCCAGCAGCTCCCCATCCGGGACCGTCGTGGGGTTTACTTGGGCTTTCTTT. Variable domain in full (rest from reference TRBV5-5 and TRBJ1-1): DAGVTQSPTHLIKTRGQQVTLRCSPISGHKSVSWYQQVLGQGPQFIFQYYEKEERGRGNFPDRFSARQFPNYSSELNVNALLLGDSALYLCASSSPSGTVVGFTWAFFGQGTRLTVV.

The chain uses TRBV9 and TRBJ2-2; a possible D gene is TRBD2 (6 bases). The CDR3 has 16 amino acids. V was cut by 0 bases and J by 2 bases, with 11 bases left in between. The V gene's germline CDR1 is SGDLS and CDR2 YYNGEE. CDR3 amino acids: CASSVDPSANTGELFF. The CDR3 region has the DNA TGTGCCAGCAGCGTAGACCCTAGCGCCAACACCGGGGAGCTGTTTTTT. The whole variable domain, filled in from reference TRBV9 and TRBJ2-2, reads DSGVTQTPKHLITATGQRVTLRCSPRSGDLSVYWYQQSLDQGLQFLIQYYNGEERAKGNILERFSAQQFPDLHSELNLSSLELGDSALYFCASSVDPSANTGELFFGEGSRLTVL.

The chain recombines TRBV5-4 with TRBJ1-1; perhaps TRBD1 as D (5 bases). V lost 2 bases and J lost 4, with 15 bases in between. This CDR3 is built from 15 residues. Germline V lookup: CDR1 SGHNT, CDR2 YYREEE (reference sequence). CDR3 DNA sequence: TGTGCCAGCAGCTTATCAGGGTCTAAGACCACTGAAGCTTTCTTT. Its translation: CASSLSGSKTTEAFF. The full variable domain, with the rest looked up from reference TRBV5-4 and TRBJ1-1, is ETGVTQSPTHLIKTRGQQVTLRCSSQSGHNTVSWYQQALGQGPQFIFQYYREEENGRGNFPPRFSGLQFPNYSSELNVNALELDDSALYLCASSLSGSKTTEAFFGQGTRLTVV.

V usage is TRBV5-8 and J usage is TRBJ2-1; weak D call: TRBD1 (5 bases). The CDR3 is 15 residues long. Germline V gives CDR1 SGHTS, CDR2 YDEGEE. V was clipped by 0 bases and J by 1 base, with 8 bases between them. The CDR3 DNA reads TGTGCCAGCAGCTTGGGCAGGGCATCCTACAATGAGCAGTTCTTC. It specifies CASSLGRASYNEQFF. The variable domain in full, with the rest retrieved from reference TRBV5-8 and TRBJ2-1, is EAGVTQSPTHLIKTRGQQATLRCSPISGHTSVYWYQQALGLGLQFLLWYDEGEERNRGNFPPRFSGRQFPNYSSELNVNALELEDSALYLCASSLGRASYNEQFFGPGTRLTVL.

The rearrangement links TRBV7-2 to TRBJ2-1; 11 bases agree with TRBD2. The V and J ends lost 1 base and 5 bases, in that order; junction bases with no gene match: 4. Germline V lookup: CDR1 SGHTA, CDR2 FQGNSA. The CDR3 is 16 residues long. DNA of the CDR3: TGTGCCAGCAGCTTAGAATCGGGACTAGCGGACAATGAGCAGTTCTTC. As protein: CASSLESGLADNEQFF. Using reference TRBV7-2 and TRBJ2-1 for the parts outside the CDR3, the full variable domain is GAGVSQSPSNKVTEKGKDVELRCDPISGHTALYWYRQSLGQGLEFLIYFQGNSAPDKSGLPSDRFSAERTGGSVSTLTIQRTQQEDSAVYLCASSLESGLADNEQFFGPGTRLTVL.

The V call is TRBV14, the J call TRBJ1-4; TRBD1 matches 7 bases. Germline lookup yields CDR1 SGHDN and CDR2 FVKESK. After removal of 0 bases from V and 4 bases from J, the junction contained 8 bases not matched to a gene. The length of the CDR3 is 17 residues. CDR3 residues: CASSQDLAQGNNEKLFF. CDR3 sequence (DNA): TGTGCCAGCAGCCAAGATTTGGCACAGGGGAATAATGAAAAACTGTTTTTT.

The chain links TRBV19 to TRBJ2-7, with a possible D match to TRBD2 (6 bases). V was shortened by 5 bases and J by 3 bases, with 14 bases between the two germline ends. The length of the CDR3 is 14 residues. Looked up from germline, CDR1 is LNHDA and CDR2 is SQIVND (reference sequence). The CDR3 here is CASSSRLEGYEQYF. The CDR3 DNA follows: TGTGCCAGTAGTTCGCGACTAGAAGGCTACGAGCAGTACTTC.

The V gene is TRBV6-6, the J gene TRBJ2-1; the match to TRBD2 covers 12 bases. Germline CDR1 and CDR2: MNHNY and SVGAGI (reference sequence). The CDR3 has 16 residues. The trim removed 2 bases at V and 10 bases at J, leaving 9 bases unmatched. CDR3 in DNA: TGTGCCAGCAGTTACGGCACTAGCGGGAGGAACGGGGAGCAGTTCTTC. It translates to CASSYGTSGRNGEQFF.

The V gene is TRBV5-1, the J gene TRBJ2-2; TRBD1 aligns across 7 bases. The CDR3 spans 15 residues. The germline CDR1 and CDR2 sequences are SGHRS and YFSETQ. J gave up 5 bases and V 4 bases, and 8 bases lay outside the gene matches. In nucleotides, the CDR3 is TGCGCCAGCAGCCTCGGGACAGTAGGAACCGGGGAGCTGTTTTTT. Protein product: CASSLGTVGTGELFF.

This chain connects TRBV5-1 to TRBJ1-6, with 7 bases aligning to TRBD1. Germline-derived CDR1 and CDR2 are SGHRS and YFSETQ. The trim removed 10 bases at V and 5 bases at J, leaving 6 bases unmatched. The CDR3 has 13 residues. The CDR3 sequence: CAWQGTDNSPLHF. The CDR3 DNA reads TGCGCCTGGCAGGGGACAGATAATTCACCCCTCCACTTT.

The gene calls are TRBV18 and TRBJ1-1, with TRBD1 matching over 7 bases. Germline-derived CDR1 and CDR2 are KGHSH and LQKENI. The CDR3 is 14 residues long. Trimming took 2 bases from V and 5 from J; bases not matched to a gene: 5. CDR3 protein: CASSPSGGQTEAFF. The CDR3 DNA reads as TGTGCCAGCTCACCATCAGGGGGACAGACTGAAGCTTTCTTT.

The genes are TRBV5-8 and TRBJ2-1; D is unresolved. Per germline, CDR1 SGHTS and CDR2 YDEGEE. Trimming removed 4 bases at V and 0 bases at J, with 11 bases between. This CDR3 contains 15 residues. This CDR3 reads CASSLGRSSYNEQFF. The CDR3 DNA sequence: TGTGCCAGCAGCCTGGGCCGGAGCTCCTACAATGAGCAGTTCTTC.

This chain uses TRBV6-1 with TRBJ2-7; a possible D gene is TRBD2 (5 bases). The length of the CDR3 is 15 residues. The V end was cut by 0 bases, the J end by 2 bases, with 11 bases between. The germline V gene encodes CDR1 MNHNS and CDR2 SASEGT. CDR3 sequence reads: CASSEAERRTYEQYF. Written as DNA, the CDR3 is TGTGCCAGCAGTGAAGCGGAGCGGAGGACCTACGAGCAGTACTTC.

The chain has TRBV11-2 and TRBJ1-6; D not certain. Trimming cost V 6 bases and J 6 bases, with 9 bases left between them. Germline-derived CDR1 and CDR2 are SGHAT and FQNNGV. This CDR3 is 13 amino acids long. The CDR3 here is CASRPVRNSPLHF. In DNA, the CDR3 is TGTGCCAGCAGACCGGTTCGTAATTCACCCCTCCACTTT.

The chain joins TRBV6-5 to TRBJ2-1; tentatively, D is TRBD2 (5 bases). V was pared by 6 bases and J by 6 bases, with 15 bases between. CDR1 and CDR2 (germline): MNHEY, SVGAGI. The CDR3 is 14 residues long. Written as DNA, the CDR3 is TGTGCCAGCAGCGGATCCCAAACTAGCAATGAGCAGTTCTTC. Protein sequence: CASSGSQTSNEQFF.

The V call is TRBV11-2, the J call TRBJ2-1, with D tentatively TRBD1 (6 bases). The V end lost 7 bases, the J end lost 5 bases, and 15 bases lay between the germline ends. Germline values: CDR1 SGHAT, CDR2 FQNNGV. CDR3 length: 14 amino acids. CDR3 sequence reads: CASTSYRDNNEQFF. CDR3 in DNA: TGTGCCAGCACCAGCTACCGGGACAACAATGAGCAGTTCTTC.

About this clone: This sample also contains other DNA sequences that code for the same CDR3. CDR3 sequence: CASSLGTGDEKLFF. CDR3 DNA: TGCGCCAGCAGCCTTGGGACAGGGGATGAAAAACTGTTTTTT. The V and J genes are TRBV5-1 and TRBJ1-4, with 10 positions matching TRBD1. Per the germline V gene, CDR1 is SGHRS and CDR2 is YFSETQ. This CDR3 region has 14 residues. Trimming cost V 4 bases and J 6 bases; bases outside gene matches: 3.

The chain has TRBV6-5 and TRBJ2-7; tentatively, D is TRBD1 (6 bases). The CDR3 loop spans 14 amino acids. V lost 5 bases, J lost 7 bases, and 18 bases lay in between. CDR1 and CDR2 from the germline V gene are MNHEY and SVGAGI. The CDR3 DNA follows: TGTGCCAGCAGTCCTAAATTACAGGGTGTAGAGCAGTACTTC. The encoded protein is CASSPKLQGVEQYF.

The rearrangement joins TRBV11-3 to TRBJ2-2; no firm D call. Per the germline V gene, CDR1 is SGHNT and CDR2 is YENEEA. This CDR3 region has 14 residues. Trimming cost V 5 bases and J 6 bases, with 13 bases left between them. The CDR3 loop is CASSLTEAAGELFF. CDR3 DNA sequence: TGTGCCAGCAGCCTTACAGAGGCCGCCGGGGAGCTGTTTTTT.

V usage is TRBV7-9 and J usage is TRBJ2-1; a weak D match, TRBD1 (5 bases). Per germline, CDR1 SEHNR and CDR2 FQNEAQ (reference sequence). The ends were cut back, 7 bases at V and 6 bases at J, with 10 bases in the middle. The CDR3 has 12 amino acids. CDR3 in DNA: TGTGCCAGCATGCCAGGGCTCAATGAGCAGTTCTTC. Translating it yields CASMPGLNEQFF.

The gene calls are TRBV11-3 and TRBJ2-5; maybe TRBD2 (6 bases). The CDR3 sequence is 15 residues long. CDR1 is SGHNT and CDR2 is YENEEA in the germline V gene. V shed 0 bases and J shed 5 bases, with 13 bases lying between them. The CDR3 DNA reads TGTGCCAGCAGCTTAGAGGGCGGTGGGGGGGAGACCCAGTACTTC. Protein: CASSLEGGGGETQYF.

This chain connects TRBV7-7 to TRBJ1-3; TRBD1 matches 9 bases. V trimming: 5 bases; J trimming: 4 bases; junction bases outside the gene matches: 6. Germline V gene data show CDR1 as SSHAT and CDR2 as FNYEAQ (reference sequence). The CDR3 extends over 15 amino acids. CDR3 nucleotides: TGTGCCAGCAGCCTTGGGACAGGGTCGGGAAACACCATATATTTT. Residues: CASSLGTGSGNTIYF.

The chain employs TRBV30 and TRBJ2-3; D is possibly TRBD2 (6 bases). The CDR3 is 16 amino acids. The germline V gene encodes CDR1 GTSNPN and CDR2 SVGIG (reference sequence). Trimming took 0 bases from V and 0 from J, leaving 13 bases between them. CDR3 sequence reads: CAWSVLSGASTDTQYF. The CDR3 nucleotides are TGTGCCTGGAGTGTACTATCGGGAGCTAGCACAGATACGCAGTATTTT.

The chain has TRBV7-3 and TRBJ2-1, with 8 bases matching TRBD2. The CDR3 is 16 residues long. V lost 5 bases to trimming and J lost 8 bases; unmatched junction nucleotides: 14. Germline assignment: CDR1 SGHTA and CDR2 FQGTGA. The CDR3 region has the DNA TGTGCCAGCAGCCCGAGCCGGACTAGCTGGAGCGATGAGCAGTTCTTC. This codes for CASSPSRTSWSDEQFF.